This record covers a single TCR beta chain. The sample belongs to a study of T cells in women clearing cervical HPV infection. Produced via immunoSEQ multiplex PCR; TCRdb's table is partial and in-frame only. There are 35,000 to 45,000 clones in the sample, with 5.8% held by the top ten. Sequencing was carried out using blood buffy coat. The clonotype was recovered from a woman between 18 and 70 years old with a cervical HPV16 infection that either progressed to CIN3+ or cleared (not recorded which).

The CDR3: CASSPGLGYNEQFF. The CDR3 bases that were read are TGTGCCAGCAGCCCAGGACTGGGCTACAATGAG. The chain carries TRBV7-3 and TRBJ2-1; tentative D call: TRBD2 (5 bases). From the germline J gene comes the end of the CDR3, since the read stops 3 residues before it. The CDR3 is made up of 14 amino acids. Trimming took 5 bases from V and 3 from J, leaving 11 bases between them. Germline CDR1 SGHTA, CDR2 FQGTGA.